This T cell receptor beta chain stems from a study of blood T cell repertoires in COVID-19. For the study at large: Whether acute or convalescent, the COVID-19 samples came from the United States, Italy and Spain. T cells, B-cell-depleted T cells, or PBMCs supplied cDNA or gDNA.

The V gene's germline CDR1 is SNHLY and CDR2 FYNNEI. Germline trimming cut 9 bases from V and 4 bases from J; bases unmatched to any gene: 6. The CDR3 spans 13 residues. Authors' analysis steps: Estimated nucleated cell counts came from reference gene primer amplification. Profiling relied on immunoSEQ multiplex PCR, and the TCRdb table lists in-frame clones only, not all of them. Clonal size and the V and J genes are those of that table, whereas D and trimming came from the DNA. The repertoire holds under 300,000 clones, with more than 85% as singletons. Material: peripheral blood. V is TRBV2 and J is TRBJ1-3; TRBD1 aligns across 7 bases. The sequence was obtained from a woman in her 70s with active or convalescent COVID-19. The DNA of the CDR3 is TGTGCCAGACAAACAGGGGTCGGAAACACCATATATTTT. The encoded protein is CARQTGVGNTIYF.